This is a list of T cell receptor beta chains from one sample in a study of T cells in Graves' hyperthyroidism and ophthalmopathy. TCRdb reanalysed the multiplex PCR reads using MiXCR and keeps one entry per CDR3 protein. The profile shows about 420,000 distinct CDR3 sequences, roughly 13% of them singletons. The sample comprised blood. The receptors stem from a woman under 30 with Graves' hyperthyroidism. CDR3s include the opening cysteine and the closing phenylalanine or tryptophan. The D gene is left open where the match is weak. Size tells how often a clone was seen (once, few, many) or the class of an expanded clone, and some rows leave it out.

D: TRBD1; V: TRBV7-9; size: -; J: TRBJ2-1; DNA: TGTGCCAGCAGCCCCTCCGGGACAGGGGGGAATGGGCAGTTCTTC; CDR3: CASSPSGTGGNGQFF
D: TRBD2; V: TRBV10-3; size: -; J: TRBJ2-5; DNA: TGTGCCATCACCTCGGGGGTAGCGGGAGTCCTGTACTTC; CDR3: CAITSGVAGVLYF
D: -; V: TRBV6-5; size: -; J: TRBJ1-2; DNA: TGTGCCAGCAGTTACTCGAGGCGGAGCGGAGGCTACACCTTC; CDR3: CASSYSRRSGGYTF
D: -; V: TRBV4-1; size: few; J: TRBJ1-5; DNA: TGCGCCAGCAGCCAAATCTCCGGGTATAGCAATCAGCCCCAGCATTTT; CDR3: CASSQISGYSNQPQHF
D: TRBD1; V: TRBV2; size: few; J: TRBJ1-3; DNA: TGTGCCAGCAGTTACTCTCAGGGGGCGGCTGGAAACACCATATATTTT; CDR3: CASSYSQGAAGNTIYF
D: TRBD1; V: TRBV19; size: -; J: TRBJ1-1; DNA: TGTGCCAGTAGTACCTTCTTACAGGGGGACACTGAAGCTTTCTTT; CDR3: CASSTFLQGDTEAFF
D: -; V: TRBV9; size: few; J: TRBJ2-3; DNA: TGTGCCAGCAGCGAGACCCCGGATACGCAGTATTTT; CDR3: CASSETPDTQYF
D: -; V: TRBV28; size: many; J: TRBJ2-1; DNA: TGTGCCAGCAGTTTGCGTAACAATGAGCAGTTCTTC; CDR3: CASSLRNNEQFF
D: -; V: TRBV19; size: few; J: TRBJ2-6; DNA: TGTGCCAGTAGTATTATTAGCCCTGGGGCCAACGTCCTGACTTTC; CDR3: CASSIISPGANVLTF
D: -; V: TRBV2; size: many; J: TRBJ2-2; DNA: TGTGCCAGCAGTGACATCGCGAACACCGGGGAGCTGTTTTTT; CDR3: CASSDIANTGELFF
D: -; V: TRBV4-1; size: -; J: TRBJ2-5; DNA: TGCGCCAGCAGCCAAGCGACTGGGCGGAAAGAGACCCAGTACTTC; CDR3: CASSQATGRKETQYF
D: TRBD2; V: TRBV10-3; size: few; J: TRBJ2-2; DNA: TGTGCCATCAGCGGGACTAGTTCCACCGGGGAGCTGTTTTTT; CDR3: CAISGTSSTGELFF
D: -; V: TRBV5-1; size: -; J: TRBJ1-2; DNA: TGCGCCAGCAGCCACGAGGGGGGGAACTATGGCTACACCTTC; CDR3: CASSHEGGNYGYTF
D: -; V: TRBV12-3/TRBV12-4; size: many; J: TRBJ1-1; DNA: TGTGCCAGCAGTTTTGGGGCAGGCACTGAAGCTTTCTTT; CDR3: CASSFGAGTEAFF
D: -; V: TRBV9; size: many; J: TRBJ1-1; DNA: TGTGCCAGCAGCGTAACCAGGAACACTGAAGCTTTCTTT; CDR3: CASSVTRNTEAFF
D: TRBD2; V: TRBV18; size: many; J: TRBJ2-7; DNA: TGTGCCAGCAGGACGGGACTAGTAAACTACGAGCAGTACTTC; CDR3: CASRTGLVNYEQYF